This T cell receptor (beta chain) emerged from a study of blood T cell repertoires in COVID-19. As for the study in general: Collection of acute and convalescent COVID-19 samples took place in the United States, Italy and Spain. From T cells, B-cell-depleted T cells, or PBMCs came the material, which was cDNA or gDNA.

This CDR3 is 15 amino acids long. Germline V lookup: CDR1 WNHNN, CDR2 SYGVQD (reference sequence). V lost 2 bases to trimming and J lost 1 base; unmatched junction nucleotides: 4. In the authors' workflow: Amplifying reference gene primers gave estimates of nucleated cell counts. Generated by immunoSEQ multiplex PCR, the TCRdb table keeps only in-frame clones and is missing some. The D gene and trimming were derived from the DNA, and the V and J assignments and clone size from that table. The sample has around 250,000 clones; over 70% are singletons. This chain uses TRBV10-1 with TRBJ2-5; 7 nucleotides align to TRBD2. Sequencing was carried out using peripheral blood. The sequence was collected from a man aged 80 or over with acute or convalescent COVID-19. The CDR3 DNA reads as TGCGCCAGCAGTGAGGGGTCTAGCGGCCAAGAGACCCAGTACTTC. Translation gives CASSEGSSGQETQYF.